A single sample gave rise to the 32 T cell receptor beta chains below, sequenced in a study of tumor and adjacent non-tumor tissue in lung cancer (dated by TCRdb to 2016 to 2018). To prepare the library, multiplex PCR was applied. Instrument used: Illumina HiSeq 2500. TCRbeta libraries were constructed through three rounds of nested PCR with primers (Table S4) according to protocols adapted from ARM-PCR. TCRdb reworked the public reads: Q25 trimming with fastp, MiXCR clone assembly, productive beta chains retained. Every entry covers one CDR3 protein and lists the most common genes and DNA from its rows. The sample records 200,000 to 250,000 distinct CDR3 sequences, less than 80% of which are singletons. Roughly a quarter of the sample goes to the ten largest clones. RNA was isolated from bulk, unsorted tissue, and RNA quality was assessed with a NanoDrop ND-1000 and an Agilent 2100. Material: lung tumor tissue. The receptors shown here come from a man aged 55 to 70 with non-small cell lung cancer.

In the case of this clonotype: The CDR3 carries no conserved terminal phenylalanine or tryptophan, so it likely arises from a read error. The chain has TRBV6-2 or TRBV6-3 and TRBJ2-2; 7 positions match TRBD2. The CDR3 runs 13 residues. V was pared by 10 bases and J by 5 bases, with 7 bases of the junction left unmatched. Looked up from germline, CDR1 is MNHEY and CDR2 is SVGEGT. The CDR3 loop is CANGAGNTGELFL. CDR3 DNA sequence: TGTGCCAACGGAGCGGGAAATACCGGGGAGCTGTTTTTA.

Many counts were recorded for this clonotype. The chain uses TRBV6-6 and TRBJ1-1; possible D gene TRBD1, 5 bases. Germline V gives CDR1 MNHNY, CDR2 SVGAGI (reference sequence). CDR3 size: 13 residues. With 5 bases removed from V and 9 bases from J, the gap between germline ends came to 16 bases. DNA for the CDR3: TGTGCCAGCAGTATCGGACGGGAGGGGAAAGCTTTCTTT. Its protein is CASSIGREGKAFF.

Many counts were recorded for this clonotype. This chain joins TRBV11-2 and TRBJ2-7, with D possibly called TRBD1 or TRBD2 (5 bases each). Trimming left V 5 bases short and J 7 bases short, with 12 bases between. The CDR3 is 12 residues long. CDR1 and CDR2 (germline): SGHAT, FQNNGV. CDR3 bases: TGTGCCAGCAGCGGGGGAGCGAGGGAGCAGTACTTC. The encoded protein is CASSGGAREQYF.

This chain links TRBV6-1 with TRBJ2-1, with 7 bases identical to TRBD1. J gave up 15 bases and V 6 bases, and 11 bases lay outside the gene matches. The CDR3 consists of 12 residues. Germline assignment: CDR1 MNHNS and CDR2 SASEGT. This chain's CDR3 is CASRASWGQLFF. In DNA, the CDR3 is TGTGCCAGCAGGGCCTCCTGGGGACAGTTGTTCTTC.

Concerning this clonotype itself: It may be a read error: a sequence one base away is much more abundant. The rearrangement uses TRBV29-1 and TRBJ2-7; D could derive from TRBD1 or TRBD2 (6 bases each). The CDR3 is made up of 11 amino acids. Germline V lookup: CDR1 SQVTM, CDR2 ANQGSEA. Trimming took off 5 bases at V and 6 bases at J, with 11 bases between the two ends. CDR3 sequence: CSVRGGTEQYF. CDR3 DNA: TGCAGCGTTAGAGGGGGGACCGAGCAGTACTTC.

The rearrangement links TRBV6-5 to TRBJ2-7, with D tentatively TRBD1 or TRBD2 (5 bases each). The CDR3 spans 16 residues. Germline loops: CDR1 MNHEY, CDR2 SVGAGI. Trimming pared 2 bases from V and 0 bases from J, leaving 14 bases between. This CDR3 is CASSYVPGRTSYEQYF. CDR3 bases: TGTGCCAGCAGTTACGTTCCGGGACGGACCTCCTACGAGCAGTACTTC.

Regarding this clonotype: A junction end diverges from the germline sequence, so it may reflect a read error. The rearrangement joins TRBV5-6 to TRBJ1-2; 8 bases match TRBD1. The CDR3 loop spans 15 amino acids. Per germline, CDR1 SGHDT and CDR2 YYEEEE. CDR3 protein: CAISSLLDRDYGYTF. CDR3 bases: TGTGCCATCAGCTCTTTATTGGACAGGGACTATGGCTACACCTTC.

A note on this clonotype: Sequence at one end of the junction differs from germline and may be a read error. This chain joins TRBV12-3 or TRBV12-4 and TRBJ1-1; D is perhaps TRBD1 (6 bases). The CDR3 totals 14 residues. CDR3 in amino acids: CARSSGHPGTEAFF. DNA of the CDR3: TGTGCCAGAAGTTCGGGACACCCGGGCACTGAAGCTTTCTTT.

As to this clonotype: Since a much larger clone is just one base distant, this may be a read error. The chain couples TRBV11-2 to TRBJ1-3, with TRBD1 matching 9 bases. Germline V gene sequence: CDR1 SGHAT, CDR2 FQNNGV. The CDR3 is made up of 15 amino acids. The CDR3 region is CTSSAGQGLVNTMYF. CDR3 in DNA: TGTACCAGCAGCGCAGGACAGGGGTTGGTAAACACCATGTATTTT.

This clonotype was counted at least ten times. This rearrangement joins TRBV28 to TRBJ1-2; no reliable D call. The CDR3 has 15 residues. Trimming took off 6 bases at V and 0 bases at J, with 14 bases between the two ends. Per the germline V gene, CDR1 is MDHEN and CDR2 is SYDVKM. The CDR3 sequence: CASSYGGNANYGYTF. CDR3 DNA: TGTGCCAGCAGCTATGGAGGGAACGCTAACTATGGCTACACCTTC.

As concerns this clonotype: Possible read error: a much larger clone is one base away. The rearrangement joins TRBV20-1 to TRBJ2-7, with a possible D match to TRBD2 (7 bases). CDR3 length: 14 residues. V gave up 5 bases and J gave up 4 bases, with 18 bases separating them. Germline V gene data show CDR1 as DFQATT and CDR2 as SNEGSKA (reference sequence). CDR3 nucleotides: TGCAGTGCTGGACCTCCCAAGGGGGGGTACGAGCAGTACTTC. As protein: CSAGPPKGGYEQYF.

The CDR3 DNA follows: TGTGCCAGCAGCTTAGTGGCCGGCGGCTCTTATGGCTACACCTTC. This sequence encodes CASSLVAGGSYGYTF. This chain joins TRBV11-1 and TRBJ1-2, with D unresolved. Germline-derived CDR1 and CDR2 are SGHAT and FQDESV (reference sequence). CDR3 length: 15 residues. Trimming took 1 base from V and 5 from J, leaving 14 bases between them.

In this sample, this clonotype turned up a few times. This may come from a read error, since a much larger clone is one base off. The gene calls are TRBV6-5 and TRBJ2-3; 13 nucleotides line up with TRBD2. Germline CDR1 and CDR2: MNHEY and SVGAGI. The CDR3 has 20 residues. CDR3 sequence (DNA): TGTGCCAGCTCCGACCTTGGACTAGCGGGAGTATTGGGTAGGGCAGATACGCATTATTTT. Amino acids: CASSDLGLAGVLGRADTHYF.

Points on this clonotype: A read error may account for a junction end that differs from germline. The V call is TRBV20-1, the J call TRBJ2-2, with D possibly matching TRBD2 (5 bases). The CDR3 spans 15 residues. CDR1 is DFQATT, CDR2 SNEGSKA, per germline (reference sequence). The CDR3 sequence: CSARDVWRHTGELFF. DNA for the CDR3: TGCAGTGCTAGAGATGTATGGAGGCACACCGGGGAACTGTTTTTT.

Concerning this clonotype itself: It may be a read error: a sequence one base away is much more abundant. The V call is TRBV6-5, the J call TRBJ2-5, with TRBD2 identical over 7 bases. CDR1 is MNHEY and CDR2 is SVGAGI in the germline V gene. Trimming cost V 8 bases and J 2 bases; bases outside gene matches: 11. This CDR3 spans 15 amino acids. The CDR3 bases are TGTGCCAGCTGTCGGCTTCCGGGACTACAAGAGACCCAGTACTTC. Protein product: CASCRLPGLQETQYF.

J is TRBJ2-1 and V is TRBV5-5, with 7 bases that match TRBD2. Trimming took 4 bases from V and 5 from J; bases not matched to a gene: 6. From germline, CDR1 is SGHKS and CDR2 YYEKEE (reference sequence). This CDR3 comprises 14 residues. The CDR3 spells CASSESGTNNEQFF. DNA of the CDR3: TGTGCCAGCAGCGAAAGCGGGACGAACAATGAGCAGTTCTTC.

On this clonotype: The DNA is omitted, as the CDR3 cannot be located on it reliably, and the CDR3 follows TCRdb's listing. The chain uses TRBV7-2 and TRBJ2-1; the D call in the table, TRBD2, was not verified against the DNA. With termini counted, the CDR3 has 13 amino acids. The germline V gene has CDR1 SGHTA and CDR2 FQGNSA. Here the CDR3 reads CVSSLTYRDYPCF.

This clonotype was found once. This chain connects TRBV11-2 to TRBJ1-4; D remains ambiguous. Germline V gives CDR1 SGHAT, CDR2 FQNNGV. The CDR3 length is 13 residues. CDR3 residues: CVGSIGLNEKLFF. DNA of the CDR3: TGTGTCGGCAGCATCGGACTGAATGAAAAACTGTTTTTT.

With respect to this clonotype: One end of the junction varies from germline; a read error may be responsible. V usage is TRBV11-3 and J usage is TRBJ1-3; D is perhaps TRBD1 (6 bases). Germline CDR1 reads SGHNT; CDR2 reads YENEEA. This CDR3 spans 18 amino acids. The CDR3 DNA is TGCGCCAGCAGCCCCGGAGGGACATATTGGAGCTTTGGAAACACCATATATTTT. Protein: CASSPGGTYWSFGNTIYF.

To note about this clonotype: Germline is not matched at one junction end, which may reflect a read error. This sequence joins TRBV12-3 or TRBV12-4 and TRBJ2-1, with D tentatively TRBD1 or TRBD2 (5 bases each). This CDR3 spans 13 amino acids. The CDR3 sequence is CANSLRDPNEQSF. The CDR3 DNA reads TGTGCCAACAGTTTAAGGGACCCCAATGAGCAGTCCTTC.

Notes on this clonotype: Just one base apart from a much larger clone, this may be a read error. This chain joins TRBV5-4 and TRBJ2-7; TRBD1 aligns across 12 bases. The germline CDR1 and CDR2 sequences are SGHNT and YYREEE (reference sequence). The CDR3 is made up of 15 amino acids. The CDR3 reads CTSSFGTGGAYEQYF. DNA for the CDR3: TGTACCAGCAGCTTCGGGACAGGGGGCGCCTACGAGCAGTACTTC.

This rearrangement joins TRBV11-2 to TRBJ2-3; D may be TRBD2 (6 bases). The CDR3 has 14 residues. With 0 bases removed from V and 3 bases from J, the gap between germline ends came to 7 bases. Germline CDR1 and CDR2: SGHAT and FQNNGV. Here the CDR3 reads CASSLEGLTDTQYF. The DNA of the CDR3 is TGTGCCAGCAGCTTAGAGGGACTTACAGATACGCAGTATTTT.

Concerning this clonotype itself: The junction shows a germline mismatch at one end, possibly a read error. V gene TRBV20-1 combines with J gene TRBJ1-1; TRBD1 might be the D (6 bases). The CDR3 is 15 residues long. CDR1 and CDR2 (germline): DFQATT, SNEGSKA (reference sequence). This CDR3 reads CSARDGGKGGDETFF. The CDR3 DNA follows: TGCAGTGCTAGAGATGGAGGTAAGGGGGGCGATGAAACTTTCTTT.

The CDR3 nucleotides read TGTATCAGCAGCTTGGCCCCTACAGCGAACACTGAAGCTTTCTTT. It yields the protein CISSLAPTANTEAFF. This chain joins TRBV5-4 and TRBJ1-1; no reliable D call. CDR1 is SGHNT and CDR2 is YYREEE in the germline V gene (reference sequence). The CDR3 runs to 15 residues.

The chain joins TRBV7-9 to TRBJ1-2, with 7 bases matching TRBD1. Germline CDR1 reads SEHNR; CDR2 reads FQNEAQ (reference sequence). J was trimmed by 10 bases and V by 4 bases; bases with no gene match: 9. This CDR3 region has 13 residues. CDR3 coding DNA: TGTGCCAGCAGCTCGGGGGAAGGGGGCGACTACACCTTC. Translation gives CASSSGEGGDYTF.

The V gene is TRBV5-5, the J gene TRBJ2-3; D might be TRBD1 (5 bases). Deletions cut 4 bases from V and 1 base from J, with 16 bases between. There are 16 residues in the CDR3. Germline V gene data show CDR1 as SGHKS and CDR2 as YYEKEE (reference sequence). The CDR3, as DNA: TGTGCCAGCAGCGCCGAGCGTGGGGCTTGCACAGATACGCAGTATTTT. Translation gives CASSAERGACTDTQYF.

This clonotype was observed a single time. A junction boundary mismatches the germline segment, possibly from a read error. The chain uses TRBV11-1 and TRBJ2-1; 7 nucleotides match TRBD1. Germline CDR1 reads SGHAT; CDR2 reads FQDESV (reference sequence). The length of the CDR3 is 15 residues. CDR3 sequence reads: CASSLGRGQGTIQSF. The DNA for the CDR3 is TGTGCCAGCAGCTTAGGAAGGGGGCAAGGAACCATTCAGTCCTTC.

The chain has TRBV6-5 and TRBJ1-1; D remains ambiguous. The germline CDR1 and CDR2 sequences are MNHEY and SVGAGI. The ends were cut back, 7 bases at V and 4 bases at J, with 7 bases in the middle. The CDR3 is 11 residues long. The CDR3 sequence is CASKGGTEAFF. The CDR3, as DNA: TGTGCCAGCAAGGGTGGCACTGAAGCTTTCTTT.

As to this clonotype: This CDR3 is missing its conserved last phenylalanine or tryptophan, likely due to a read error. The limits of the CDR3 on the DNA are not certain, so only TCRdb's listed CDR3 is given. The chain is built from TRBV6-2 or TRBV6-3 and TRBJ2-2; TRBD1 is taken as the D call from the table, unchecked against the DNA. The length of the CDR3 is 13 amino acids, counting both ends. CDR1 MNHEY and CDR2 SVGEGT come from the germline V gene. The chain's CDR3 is CASRQGFGVELCC.

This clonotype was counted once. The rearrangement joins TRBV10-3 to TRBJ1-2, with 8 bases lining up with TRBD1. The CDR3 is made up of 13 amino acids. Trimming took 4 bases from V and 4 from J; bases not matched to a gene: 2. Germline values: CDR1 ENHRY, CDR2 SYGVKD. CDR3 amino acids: CAISVDRGYGYTF. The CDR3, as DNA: TGTGCCATCAGTGTTGACAGGGGCTATGGCTACACCTTC.

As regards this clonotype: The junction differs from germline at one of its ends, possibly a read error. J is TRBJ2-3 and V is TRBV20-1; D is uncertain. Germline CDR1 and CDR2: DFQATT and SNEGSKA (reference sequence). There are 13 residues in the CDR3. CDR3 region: CSASDQHLDAQYF. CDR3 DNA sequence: TGCAGTGCTAGCGACCAGCACCTAGATGCGCAGTATTTT.

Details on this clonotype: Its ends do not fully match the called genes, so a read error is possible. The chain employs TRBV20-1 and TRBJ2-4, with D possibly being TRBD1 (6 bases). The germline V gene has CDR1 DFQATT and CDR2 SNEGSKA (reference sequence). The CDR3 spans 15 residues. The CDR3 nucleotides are TGCAATGCTAGAGATCTAGGACAGTCTAAAAACATTCAGAACTTC. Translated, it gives CNARDLGQSKNIQNF.